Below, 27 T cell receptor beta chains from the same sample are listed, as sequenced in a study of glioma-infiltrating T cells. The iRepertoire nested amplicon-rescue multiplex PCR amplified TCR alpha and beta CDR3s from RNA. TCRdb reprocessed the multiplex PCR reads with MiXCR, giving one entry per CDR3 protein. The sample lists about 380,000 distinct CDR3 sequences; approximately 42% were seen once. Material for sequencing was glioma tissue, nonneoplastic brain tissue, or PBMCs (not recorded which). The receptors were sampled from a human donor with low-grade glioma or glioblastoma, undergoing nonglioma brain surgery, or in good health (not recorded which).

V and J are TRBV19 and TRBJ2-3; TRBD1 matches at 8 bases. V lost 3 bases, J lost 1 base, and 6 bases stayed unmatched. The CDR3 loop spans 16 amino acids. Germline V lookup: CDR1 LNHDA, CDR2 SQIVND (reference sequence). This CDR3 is CASSISRTGRTDTQYF. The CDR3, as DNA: TGTGCCAGTAGTATCTCCAGGACAGGGCGCACAGATACGCAGTATTTT.

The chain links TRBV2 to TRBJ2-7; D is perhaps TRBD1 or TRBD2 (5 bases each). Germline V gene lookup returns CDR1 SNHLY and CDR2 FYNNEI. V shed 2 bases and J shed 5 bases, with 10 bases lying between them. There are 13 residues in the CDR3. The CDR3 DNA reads TGTGCCAGCAGTGAACAGGGTAGCGACGAGCAGTACTTC. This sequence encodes CASSEQGSDEQYF.

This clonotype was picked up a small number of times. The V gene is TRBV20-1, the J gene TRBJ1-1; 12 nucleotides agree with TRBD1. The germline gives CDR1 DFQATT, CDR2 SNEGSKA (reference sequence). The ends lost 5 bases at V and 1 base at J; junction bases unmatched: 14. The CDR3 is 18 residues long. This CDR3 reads CSAPGARDRGQGNTEAFF. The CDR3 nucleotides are TGCAGTGCTCCTGGGGCCCGGGACAGGGGGCAGGGGAACACTGAAGCTTTCTTT.

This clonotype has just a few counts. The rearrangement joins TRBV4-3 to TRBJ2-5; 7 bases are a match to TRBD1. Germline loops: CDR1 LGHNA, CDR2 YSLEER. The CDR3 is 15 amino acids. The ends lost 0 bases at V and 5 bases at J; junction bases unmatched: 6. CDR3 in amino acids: CASSQDPTGMETQYF. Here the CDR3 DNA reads TGCGCCAGCAGCCAAGATCCGACAGGGATGGAGACCCAGTACTTC.

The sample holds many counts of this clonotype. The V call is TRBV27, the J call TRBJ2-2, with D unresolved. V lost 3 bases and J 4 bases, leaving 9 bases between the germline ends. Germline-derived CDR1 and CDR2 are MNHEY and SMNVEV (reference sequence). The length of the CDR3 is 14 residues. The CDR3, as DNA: TGTGCCAGCAGTTTGGGCTGGGTCACCGGGGAGCTGTTTTTT. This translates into CASSLGWVTGELFF.

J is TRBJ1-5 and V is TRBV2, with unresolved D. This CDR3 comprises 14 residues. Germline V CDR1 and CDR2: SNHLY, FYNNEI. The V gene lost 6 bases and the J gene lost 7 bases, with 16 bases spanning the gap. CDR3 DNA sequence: TGTGCCAGCAGCGAGGAAGGCCCGAGGCAGCCCCAGCATTTT. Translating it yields CASSEEGPRQPQHF.

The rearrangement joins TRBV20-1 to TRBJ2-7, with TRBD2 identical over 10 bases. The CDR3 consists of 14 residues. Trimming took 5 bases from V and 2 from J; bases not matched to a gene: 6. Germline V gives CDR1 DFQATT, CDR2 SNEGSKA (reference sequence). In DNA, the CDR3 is TGCAGTGCTCCCAGGACTAGCGGAGCCTACGAGCAGTACTTC. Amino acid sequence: CSAPRTSGAYEQYF.

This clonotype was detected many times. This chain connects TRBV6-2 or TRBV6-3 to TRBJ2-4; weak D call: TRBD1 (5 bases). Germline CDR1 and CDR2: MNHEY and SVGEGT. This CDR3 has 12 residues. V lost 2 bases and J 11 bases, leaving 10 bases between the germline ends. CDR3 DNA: TGTGCCAGCAGTTACACCGACAGCTTTCAGTACTTC. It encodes CASSYTDSFQYF.

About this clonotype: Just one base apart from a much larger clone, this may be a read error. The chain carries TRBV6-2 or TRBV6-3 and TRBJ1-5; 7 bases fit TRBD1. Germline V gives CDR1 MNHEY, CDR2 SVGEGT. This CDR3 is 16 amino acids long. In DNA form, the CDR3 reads TGTGCCAGCAGTTTTTCGACAGGGAATGTTTATCAGCCCAAGCATTTT. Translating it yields CASSFSTGNVYQPKHF.

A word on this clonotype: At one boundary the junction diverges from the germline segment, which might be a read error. The CDR3 here is CSTRTAGSYNEQFF. CDR3 nucleotide sequence: TGCAGTACTAGAACCGCGGGTTCCTACAATGAGCAGTTCTTC. V is TRBV20-1 and J is TRBJ2-1, with D possibly being TRBD2 (5 bases). Germline V gives CDR1 DFQATT, CDR2 SNEGSKA (reference sequence). The CDR3 covers 14 residues.

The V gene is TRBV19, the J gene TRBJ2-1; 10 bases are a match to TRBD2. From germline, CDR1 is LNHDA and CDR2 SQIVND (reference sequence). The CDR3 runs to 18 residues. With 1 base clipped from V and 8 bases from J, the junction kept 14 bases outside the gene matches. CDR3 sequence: CASSIGYQSGRAPDEQFF. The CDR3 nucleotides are TGTGCCAGTAGTATAGGTTACCAAAGCGGGAGGGCCCCGGATGAGCAGTTCTTC. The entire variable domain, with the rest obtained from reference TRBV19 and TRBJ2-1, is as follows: DGGITQSPKYLFRKEGQNVTLSCEQNLNHDAMYWYRQDPGQGLRLIYYSQIVNDFQKGDIAEGYSVSREKKESFPLTVTSAQKNPTAFYLCASSIGYQSGRAPDEQFFGPGTRLTVL.

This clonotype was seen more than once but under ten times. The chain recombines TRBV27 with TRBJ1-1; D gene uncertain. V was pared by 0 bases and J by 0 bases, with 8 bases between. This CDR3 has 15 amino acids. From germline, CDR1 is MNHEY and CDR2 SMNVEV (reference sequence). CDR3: CASSLSKGMNTEAFF. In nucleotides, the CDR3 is TGTGCCAGCAGTTTATCGAAGGGTATGAACACTGAAGCTTTCTTT.

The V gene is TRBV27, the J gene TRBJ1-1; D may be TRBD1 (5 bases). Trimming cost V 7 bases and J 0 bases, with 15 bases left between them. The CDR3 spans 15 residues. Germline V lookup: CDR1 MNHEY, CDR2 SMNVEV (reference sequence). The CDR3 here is CASNLWGGLNTEAFF. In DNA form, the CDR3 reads TGTGCCAGCAATCTATGGGGGGGACTGAACACTGAAGCTTTCTTT.

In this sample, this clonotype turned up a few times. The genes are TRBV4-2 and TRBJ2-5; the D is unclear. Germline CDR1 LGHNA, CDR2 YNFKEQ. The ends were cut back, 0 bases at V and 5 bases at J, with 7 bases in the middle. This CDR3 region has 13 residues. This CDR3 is CASSQDIRETQYF. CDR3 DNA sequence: TGTGCCAGCAGCCAAGATATTCGGGAGACCCAGTACTTC.

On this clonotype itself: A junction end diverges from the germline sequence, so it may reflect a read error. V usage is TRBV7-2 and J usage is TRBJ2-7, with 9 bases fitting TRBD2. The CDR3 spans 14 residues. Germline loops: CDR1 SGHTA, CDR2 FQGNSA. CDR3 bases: TGCGCCAGCAGATTAGCGGGAGAATACTACGAGCAGTACTTC. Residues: CASRLAGEYYEQYF.

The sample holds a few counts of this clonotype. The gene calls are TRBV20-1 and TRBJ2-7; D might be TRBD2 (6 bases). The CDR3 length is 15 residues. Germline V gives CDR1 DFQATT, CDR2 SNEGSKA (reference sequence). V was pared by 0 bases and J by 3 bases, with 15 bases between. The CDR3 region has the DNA TGCAGTGCTAGAGAACCCCGAGGTAGCGGCTACGAGCAGTACTTC. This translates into CSAREPRGSGYEQYF.

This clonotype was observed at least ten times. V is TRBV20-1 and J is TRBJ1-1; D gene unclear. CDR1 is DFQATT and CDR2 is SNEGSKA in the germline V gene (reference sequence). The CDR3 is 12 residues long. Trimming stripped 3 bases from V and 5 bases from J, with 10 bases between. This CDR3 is CSASLAGTEAFF. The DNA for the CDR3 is TGCAGTGCTAGTCTGGCCGGAACTGAAGCTTTCTTT.

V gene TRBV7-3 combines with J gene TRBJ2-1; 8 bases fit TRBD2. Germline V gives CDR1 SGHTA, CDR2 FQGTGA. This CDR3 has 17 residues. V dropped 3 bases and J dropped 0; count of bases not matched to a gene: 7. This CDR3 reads CASSFGSGGSSYNEQFF. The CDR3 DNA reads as TGTGCCAGCAGCTTCGGCTCGGGGGGGAGCTCCTACAATGAGCAGTTCTTC.

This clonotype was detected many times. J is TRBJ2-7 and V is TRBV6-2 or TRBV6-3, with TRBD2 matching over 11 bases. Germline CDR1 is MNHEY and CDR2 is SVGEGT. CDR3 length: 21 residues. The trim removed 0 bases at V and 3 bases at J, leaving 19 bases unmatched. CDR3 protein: CASSYSLYQGLAGGHYYEQYF. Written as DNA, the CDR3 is TGTGCCAGCAGTTACTCGCTATACCAAGGGCTAGCGGGAGGACACTACTACGAGCAGTACTTC.

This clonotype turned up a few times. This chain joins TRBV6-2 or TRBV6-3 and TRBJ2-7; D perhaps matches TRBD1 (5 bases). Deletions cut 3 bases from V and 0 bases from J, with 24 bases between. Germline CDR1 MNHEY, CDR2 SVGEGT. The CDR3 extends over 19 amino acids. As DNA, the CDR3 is TGTGCCAGCAGTTATCCCATGCCCCCACCGACAGTCCTCTCCTACGAGCAGTACTTC. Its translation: CASSYPMPPPTVLSYEQYF.

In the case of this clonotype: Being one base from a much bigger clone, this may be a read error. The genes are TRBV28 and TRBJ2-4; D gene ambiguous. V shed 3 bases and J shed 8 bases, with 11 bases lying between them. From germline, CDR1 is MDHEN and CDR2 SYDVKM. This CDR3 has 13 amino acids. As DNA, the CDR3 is TGTGCCAGCAGTTTGGCCGCCCTTCACATTCAGTACTTC. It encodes CASSLAALHIQYF.

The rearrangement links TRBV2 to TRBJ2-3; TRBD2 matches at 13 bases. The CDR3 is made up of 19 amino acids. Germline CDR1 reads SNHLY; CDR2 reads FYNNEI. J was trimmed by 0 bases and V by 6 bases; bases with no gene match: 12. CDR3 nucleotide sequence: TGTGCCAGCAGAGAGATTACTAGCGGGAGGGCCCTCAGCACAGATACGCAGTATTTT. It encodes CASREITSGRALSTDTQYF.

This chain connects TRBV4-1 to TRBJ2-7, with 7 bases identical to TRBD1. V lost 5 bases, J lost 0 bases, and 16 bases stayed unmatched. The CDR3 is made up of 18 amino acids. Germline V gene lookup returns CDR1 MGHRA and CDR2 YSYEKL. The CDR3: CASSLVVGGGSNSYEQYF. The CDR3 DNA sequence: TGCGCCAGCAGCTTGGTCGTAGGGGGCGGCTCCAACTCCTACGAGCAGTACTTC.

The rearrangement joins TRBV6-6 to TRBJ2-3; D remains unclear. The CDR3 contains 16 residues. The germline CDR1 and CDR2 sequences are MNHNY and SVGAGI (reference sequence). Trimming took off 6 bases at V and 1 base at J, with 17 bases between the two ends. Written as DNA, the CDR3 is TGTGCCAGCAGGGTACTAACATTTGGGGGCACAGATACGCAGTATTTT. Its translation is CASRVLTFGGTDTQYF.

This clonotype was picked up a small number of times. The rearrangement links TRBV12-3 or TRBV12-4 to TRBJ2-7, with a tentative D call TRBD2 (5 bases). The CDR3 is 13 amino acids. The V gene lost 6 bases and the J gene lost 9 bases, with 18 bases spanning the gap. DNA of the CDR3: TGTGCCAGCAGCTCGGGAAATACCGGAGGGCAGTACTTC. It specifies CASSSGNTGGQYF.

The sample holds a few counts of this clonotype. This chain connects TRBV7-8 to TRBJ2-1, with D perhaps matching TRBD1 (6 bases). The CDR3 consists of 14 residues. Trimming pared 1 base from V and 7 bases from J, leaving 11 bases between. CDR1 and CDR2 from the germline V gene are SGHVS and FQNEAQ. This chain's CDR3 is CASSLGGRQNEQFF. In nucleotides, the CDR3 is TGTGCCAGCAGCTTAGGGGGGCGGCAGAATGAGCAGTTCTTC.

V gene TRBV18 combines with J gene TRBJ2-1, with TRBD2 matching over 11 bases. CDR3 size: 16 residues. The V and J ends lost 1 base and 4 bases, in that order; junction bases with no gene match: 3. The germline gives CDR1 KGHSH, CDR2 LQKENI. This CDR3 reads CASSPRGTSGYNEQFF. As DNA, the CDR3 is TGTGCCAGCTCACCACGGGGGACTAGCGGTTACAATGAGCAGTTCTTC.